These 5 T cell receptor delta chains share one sample of origin, sequenced in a study of gamma-delta chains in newborns, infants, children. TCRdb fed the reads into CATT to redo clone calling. The data contain some 11,000 delta-chain clones, approximately 8.3% of them singletons. Specimen: blood. The receptors were sampled from a child who was a newborn, infant or young child, either healthy, febrile or measles-vaccinated (not recorded which).

The chain recombines TRDV2 with TRDJ1; TRDD3 matches at 9 bases. V lost 4 bases to trimming and J lost 2 bases; unmatched junction nucleotides: 10. Germline V gene lookup returns CDR1 GEAIGNYY and CDR2 EKD. CDR3 length equals 16 residues. The CDR3: CACEMVGDKVTDKLIF. DNA of the CDR3: TGTGCCTGTGAAATGGTGGGGGATAAAGTGACCGATAAACTCATCTTT.

The table lists this clone with a few counts. This likely stems from a read error, as it lies one base from a far larger clone. At the DNA level, this CDR3 is encoded by other sequences in the same sample as well. The V and J genes are TRDV2 and TRDJ1; TRDD3 agrees at 8 bases. Germline trimming cut 3 bases from V and 0 bases from J; bases unmatched to any gene: 17. The length of the CDR3 is 19 residues. CDR1 and CDR2 (germline): GEAIGNYY, EKD. The CDR3 sequence: CACDPLRTGGVMYTDKLIF. CDR3 coding DNA: TGTGCCTGTGACCCCCTCCGTACTGGGGGCGTCATGTACACCGATAAACTCATCTTT.

By its share, this clone is medium-sized. The chain combines TRDV2 with TRDJ1, with a possible D match to TRDD3 (7 bases). The germline CDR1 and CDR2 sequences are GEAIGNYY and EKD. V was clipped by 1 base and J by 0 bases, with 29 bases between them. The CDR3 runs 21 residues. The CDR3, as DNA: TGTGCCTGTGACACTATACAAAGGACTCCTACGGTACTGGGGAACACCGATAAACTCATCTTT. This encodes CACDTIQRTPTVLGNTDKLIF.

This clone is labeled as medium-sized. Distinct nucleotide sequences in the sample also encode this CDR3. V and J are TRDV2 and TRDJ1; 7 bases align to TRDD3. J gave up 0 bases and V 0 bases, and 3 bases lay outside the gene matches. Germline V gives CDR1 GEAIGNYY, CDR2 EKD. The CDR3 loop spans 15 amino acids. CDR3 sequence reads: CACDTLGAYTDKLIF. The CDR3 DNA follows: TGTGCCTGTGACACCCTGGGGGCGTACACCGATAAACTCATCTTT.

This clone was counted between two and nine times. The chain couples TRDV2 to TRDJ1; 8 nucleotides align to TRDD3. Germline V gene lookup returns CDR1 GEAIGNYY and CDR2 EKD. Trimming at V came to 3 bases and at J to 0 bases, leaving 8 bases not matched to a gene. The CDR3 spans 16 residues. The DNA of the CDR3 is TGTGCCTGTGACCAACTGGGGGTCATGTACACCGATAAACTCATCTTT. It translates to CACDQLGVMYTDKLIF.